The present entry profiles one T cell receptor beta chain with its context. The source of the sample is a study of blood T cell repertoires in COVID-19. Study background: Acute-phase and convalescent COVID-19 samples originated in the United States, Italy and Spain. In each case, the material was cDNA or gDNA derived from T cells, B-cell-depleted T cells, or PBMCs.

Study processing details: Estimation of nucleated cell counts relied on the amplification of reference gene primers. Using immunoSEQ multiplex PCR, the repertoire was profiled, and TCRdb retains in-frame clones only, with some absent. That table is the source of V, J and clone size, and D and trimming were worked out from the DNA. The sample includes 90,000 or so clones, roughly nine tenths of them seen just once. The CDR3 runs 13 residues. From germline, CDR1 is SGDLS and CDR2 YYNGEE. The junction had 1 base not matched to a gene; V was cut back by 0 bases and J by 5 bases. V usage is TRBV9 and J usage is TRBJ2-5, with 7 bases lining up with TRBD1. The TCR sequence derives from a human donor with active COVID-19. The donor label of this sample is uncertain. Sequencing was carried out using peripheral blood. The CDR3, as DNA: TGTGCCAGCAGCGTAGCAGGGGGTGAGACCCAGTACTTC. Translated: CASSVAGGETQYF.